Included here is one T cell receptor (beta chain) sequence, with context. This CDR3 region has 12 residues. Per the germline V gene, CDR1 is SQVTM and CDR2 is ANQGSEA. Trimming took 5 bases from V and 4 from J, leaving 11 bases between them. The data derive from a study of blood T cells in healthy people across ages. The use of a sample-barcoded 5' primer and a J-beta primer mix characterized a second PCR of about 7 to 12 cycles. One entry per CDR3 protein, called by TCRdb with MiXCR from the 5' RACE reads. The sample lists some 690,000 distinct CDR3 sequences, approximately 22% occurring once. Source material: blood. The gene calls are TRBV29-1 and TRBJ1-2; D perhaps matches TRBD1 (6 bases). The clonotype comes from a man between 70 and 80 years old in good health. The CDR3 nucleotides are TGCAGCGTTTTACAGGGTCGCTATGGCTACACCTTC. This codes for CSVLQGRYGYTF.